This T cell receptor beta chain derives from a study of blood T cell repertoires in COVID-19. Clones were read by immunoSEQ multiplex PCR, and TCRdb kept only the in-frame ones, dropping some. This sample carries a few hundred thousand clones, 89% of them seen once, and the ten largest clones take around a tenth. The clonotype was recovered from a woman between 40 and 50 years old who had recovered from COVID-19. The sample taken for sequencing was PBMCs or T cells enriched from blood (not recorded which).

In DNA, the CDR3 is TGTGCCAGCAGCCCAAAACTAGCGGGAGGACGAGAGACCCAGTACTTC. The encoded protein is CASSPKLAGGRETQYF. V usage is TRBV5-4 and J usage is TRBJ2-5; TRBD2 matches 12 bases. Germline values: CDR1 SGHNT, CDR2 YYREEE (reference sequence). J lost 4 bases, V lost 4 bases, and 8 bases had no gene match. CDR3 length: 16 residues.